This entry lists 31 T cell receptor beta chains sequenced from one sample in a study of control samples from healthy donors and cancer patients. The assay was immunoSEQ multiplex PCR, and TCRdb's table has in-frame clones only and misses some. This sample has around 140,000 clones, with 85% to 95% found just once. The material sequenced was blood. These receptors were collected from a man between 35 and 55 years old in good health.

The genes are TRBV28 and TRBJ2-1; 10 bases align to TRBD2. This CDR3 is built from 16 residues. Per germline, CDR1 MDHEN and CDR2 SYDVKM. After removal of 5 bases from V and 8 bases from J, the junction contained 12 bases not matched to a gene. The chain's CDR3 is CASSPPPEREGYEQFF. The CDR3 DNA sequence: TGTGCCAGCAGTCCACCCCCCGAGCGGGAGGGATATGAGCAGTTCTTC.

The CDR3 reads CASSPPIGEGWGEKLFF. For the CDR3, the DNA is TGTGCCAGCAGCCCCCCGATTGGGGAGGGTTGGGGTGAAAAACTGTTTTTT. The chain carries TRBV2 and TRBJ1-4, with D uncertain. Trimming cost V 6 bases and J 7 bases, with 24 bases left between them. The CDR3 spans 17 residues. CDR1 and CDR2 from the germline V gene are SNHLY and FYNNEI.

This clone was seen once. The rearrangement links TRBV5-6 to TRBJ2-7, with TRBD1 as a possible D gene (6 bases). Deletions cut 4 bases from V and 2 bases from J, with 25 bases between. Germline V CDR1 and CDR2: SGHDT, YYEEEE. CDR3 length equals 18 residues. CDR3 DNA sequence: TGTGCCAGCAGCCTCCCACCCCCGACAGGCGTTTGGGCCTACGAGCAGTACTTC. Amino acid sequence: CASSLPPPTGVWAYEQYF.

This clone has only one observation. The chain uses TRBV11-2 and TRBJ2-7; no reliable D call. The CDR3 totals 15 residues. Trimming left V 0 bases short and J 0 bases short, with 9 bases between. The germline gives CDR1 SGHAT, CDR2 FQNNGV. The CDR3 sequence is CASSLESPSSYEQYF. The CDR3 DNA is TGTGCCAGCAGCTTAGAGTCCCCGAGCTCCTACGAGCAGTACTTC.

The chain's CDR3 is CASSHNYGYTF. The CDR3 DNA sequence: TGTGCCAGCAGTCATAACTATGGCTACACCTTC. This sequence joins TRBV6-1 and TRBJ1-2, with D unresolved. CDR1 MNHNS and CDR2 SASEGT come from the germline V gene. Trimming shortened V by 5 bases and J by 1 base, and 2 bases separated the two germline ends. This CDR3 contains 11 residues.

The chain joins TRBV13 to TRBJ2-7; weak D call: TRBD1 (5 bases). Trimming left V 2 bases short and J 6 bases short, with 11 bases between. The CDR3 is made up of 13 amino acids. Germline V CDR1 and CDR2: PRHDT, FYEKMQ (reference sequence). As DNA, the CDR3 is TGTGCCAGCAGCTTAAGCAGGGTAAGCGAGCAGTACTTC. This gives the protein CASSLSRVSEQYF.

The rearrangement joins TRBV3-1 (or the pseudogene TRBV3-2) to TRBJ1-2, with D uncertain. Trimming cost V 4 bases and J 3 bases, with 15 bases left between them. Germline values: CDR1 LGHDT, CDR2 YNNKEL (reference sequence). The CDR3 extends over 15 amino acids. CDR3 coding DNA: TGTGCCAGCAGCCTTCAGATCGGGGATCACTATGGCTACACCTTC. It translates to CASSLQIGDHYGYTF.

V is TRBV20-1 and J is TRBJ2-1; D is perhaps TRBD2 (6 bases). The CDR3 length is 16 residues. Trimming left V 3 bases short and J 0 bases short, with 15 bases between. Germline-derived CDR1 and CDR2 are DFQATT and SNEGSKA (reference sequence). The CDR3 protein is CSASGGSESSYNEQFF. CDR3 DNA: TGCAGTGCTAGTGGGGGGAGCGAGAGCTCCTACAATGAGCAGTTCTTC.

The V call is TRBV9, the J call TRBJ1-1; 7 bases agree with TRBD1. V trimming: 4 bases; J trimming: 1 base; junction bases outside the gene matches: 4. This CDR3 region has 14 residues. Per germline, CDR1 SGDLS and CDR2 YYNGEE. The CDR3 region is CASSKEGANTEAFF. Written as DNA, the CDR3 is TGTGCCAGCAGCAAGGAGGGGGCGAACACTGAAGCTTTCTTT.

A single count supports this clone. The V call is TRBV28, the J call TRBJ1-1; D is uncertain. This CDR3 contains 16 residues. Germline V gives CDR1 MDHEN, CDR2 SYDVKM. The germline V and J ends were trimmed by 1 base and 0 bases, with 12 bases remaining between them. The CDR3: CASSLLGRTMNTEAFF. In DNA form, the CDR3 reads TGTGCCAGCAGTTTATTAGGGCGGACCATGAACACTGAAGCTTTCTTT.

This chain links TRBV7-9 with TRBJ1-3; D is unresolved. The germline V and J ends were trimmed by 2 bases and 8 bases, with 7 bases remaining between them. The CDR3 runs to 12 residues. Germline CDR1 reads SEHNR; CDR2 reads FQNEAQ (reference sequence). The CDR3 DNA reads as TGTGCCAGCAGCTTATTAATGTACACCATATATTTT. Its translation: CASSLLMYTIYF.

The V gene is TRBV27, the J gene TRBJ1-4; a weak D match, TRBD1 (5 bases). CDR1 and CDR2 (germline): MNHEY, SMNVEV (reference sequence). The CDR3 runs 15 residues. V dropped 6 bases and J dropped 7 bases, with 18 bases sitting between them. Written as DNA, the CDR3 is TGTGCCAGCAGGATGGGGGTGCAGGGTAGTGAAAAACTGTTTTTT. Residues: CASRMGVQGSEKLFF.

V usage is TRBV6-2 or TRBV6-3 and J usage is TRBJ1-2, with a tentative D call TRBD1 (5 bases). V was trimmed by 4 bases and J by 3 bases, leaving 12 bases between them. The CDR3 length is 14 residues. The germline V gene encodes CDR1 MNHEY and CDR2 SVGEGT. The DNA for the CDR3 is TGTGCCAGCAGTTGGGTCGGGGGATACTATGGCTACACCTTC. Its translation is CASSWVGGYYGYTF.

V and J are TRBV30 and TRBJ1-5; 7 bases line up with TRBD1. CDR1 GTSNPN and CDR2 SVGIG come from the germline V gene (reference sequence). V lost 1 base and J lost 6; bases outside the gene matches: 6. The CDR3 contains 14 residues. In nucleotides, the CDR3 is TGTGCCTGGAGTGGCAGGGGGTCAGGTCAGCCCCAGCATTTT. It is translated as CAWSGRGSGQPQHF.

This clone came up once. The chain links TRBV4-3 to TRBJ1-1; D not resolved. CDR1 and CDR2 (germline): LGHNA, YSLEER. The CDR3 totals 14 residues. V was cut by 4 bases and J by 0 bases, with 9 bases left in between. CDR3 coding DNA: TGCGCCAGCAGCCCAGGATATTTGAACACTGAAGCTTTCTTT. Its protein product is CASSPGYLNTEAFF.

This chain connects TRBV4-2 to TRBJ2-7, with unresolved D. Germline-derived CDR1 and CDR2 are LGHNA and YNFKEQ. The CDR3 runs to 14 residues. The V end lost 0 bases, the J end lost 0 bases, and 6 bases lay between the germline ends. In nucleotides, the CDR3 is TGTGCCAGCAGCCAAGAAGGCTACTCCTACGAGCAGTACTTC. Its translation is CASSQEGYSYEQYF.

The chain combines TRBV10-3 with TRBJ1-1; TRBD1 is a possible D gene (5 bases). The V end was cut by 0 bases, the J end by 5 bases, with 13 bases between. CDR3 size: 15 residues. Per germline, CDR1 ENHRY and CDR2 SYGVKD. This CDR3 reads CAISESGDGSTEAFF. Written as DNA, the CDR3 is TGTGCCATCAGTGAGTCCGGGGACGGGAGTACTGAAGCTTTCTTT.

The genes are TRBV7-2 and TRBJ1-6; D might be TRBD1 (5 bases). Germline V CDR1 and CDR2: SGHTA, FQGNSA. The CDR3 is 15 amino acids. V dropped 5 bases and J dropped 3 bases, with 11 bases sitting between them. As DNA, the CDR3 is TGTGCCAGCAGCGAACAGGCCATCTATAATTCACCCCTCCACTTT. Amino acids: CASSEQAIYNSPLHF.

The chain joins TRBV3-1 (or the pseudogene TRBV3-2) to TRBJ2-2, with TRBD2 matching 7 bases. With V trimmed by 1 base and J by 6 bases, 5 bases remained unmatched. The CDR3 has 15 amino acids. Germline CDR1 LGHDT, CDR2 YNNKEL (reference sequence). The CDR3 sequence is CASSQAGGRPGELFF. The CDR3 region has the DNA TGTGCCAGCAGCCAAGCGGGGGGTAGGCCCGGGGAGCTGTTTTTT.

The chain is built from TRBV9 and TRBJ1-6, with a possible D match to TRBD1 (6 bases). The CDR3 consists of 14 residues. Trimming shortened V by 3 bases and J by 7 bases, and 11 bases separated the two germline ends. Germline loops: CDR1 SGDLS, CDR2 YYNGEE. The CDR3 here is CASSEGDFNSPLHF. As DNA, the CDR3 is TGTGCCAGCAGCGAGGGGGATTTCAATTCACCCCTCCACTTT.

The V gene is TRBV6-6, the J gene TRBJ2-2, with D possibly matching TRBD2 (6 bases). V gave up 5 bases and J gave up 4 bases, with 14 bases separating them. The CDR3 has 15 amino acids. CDR1 and CDR2 (germline): MNHNY, SVGAGI (reference sequence). CDR3 sequence: CASSPRDFGTGELFF. CDR3 in DNA: TGTGCCAGCAGTCCTAGGGACTTCGGCACCGGGGAGCTGTTTTTT.

This chain links TRBV28 with TRBJ1-1; the D gene is possibly TRBD1 (6 bases). The CDR3 sequence is 14 residues long. The germline V gene has CDR1 MDHEN and CDR2 SYDVKM. Trimming cost V 7 bases and J 4 bases, with 16 bases left between them. In nucleotides, the CDR3 is TGTGCCAGCATCGCTACAGGGTCGGCCACTGAAGCTTTCTTT. Translation: CASIATGSATEAFF.

The chain carries TRBV15 and TRBJ1-1; D gene uncertain. Germline loops: CDR1 LNHNV, CDR2 YYDKDF (reference sequence). The length of the CDR3 is 17 residues. Between the trimmed V and J ends, which lost 6 bases and 6 bases, there was a span of 26 bases. The CDR3 sequence: CATRGSTGYGDDPEAFF. CDR3 bases: TGTGCCACCAGGGGTTCGACTGGGTACGGCGACGACCCTGAAGCTTTCTTT.

V is TRBV19 and J is TRBJ1-4; D gene uncertain. Trimming pared 7 bases from V and 4 bases from J, leaving 10 bases between. The CDR3 totals 13 residues. From germline, CDR1 is LNHDA and CDR2 SQIVND (reference sequence). CDR3 bases: TGTGCCAGTAATCGGCAAAATAATGAAAAACTGTTTTTT. Amino acids: CASNRQNNEKLFF.

The rearrangement uses TRBV7-8 and TRBJ1-2; D is unresolved. Germline V gene data show CDR1 as SGHVS and CDR2 as FQNEAQ. The CDR3 covers 13 residues. V was cut by 3 bases and J by 2 bases, with 7 bases left in between. The CDR3: CASSLFGNYGYTF. The CDR3 coding sequence is TGTGCCAGCAGCTTGTTTGGGAACTATGGCTACACCTTC.

The rearrangement joins TRBV7-8 to TRBJ1-1, with unresolved D. This CDR3 has 14 residues. The ends were cut back, 3 bases at V and 2 bases at J, with 10 bases in the middle. Germline V gene lookup returns CDR1 SGHVS and CDR2 FQNEAQ. This chain's CDR3 is CASSFSDINTEAFF. The CDR3, as DNA: TGTGCCAGCAGCTTTAGTGATATTAACACTGAAGCTTTCTTT.

V usage is TRBV12-3 or TRBV12-4 and J usage is TRBJ1-1; D gene uncertain. The V gene lost 7 bases and the J gene lost 4 bases, with 10 bases spanning the gap. This CDR3 is 12 amino acids long. CDR3 in amino acids: CASTFGITEAFF. The CDR3, as DNA: TGTGCCAGCACGTTCGGAATCACTGAAGCTTTCTTT.

V usage is TRBV7-9 and J usage is TRBJ2-7; a weak D match, TRBD1 (6 bases). With 5 bases removed from V and 2 bases from J, the gap between germline ends came to 13 bases. Germline V lookup: CDR1 SEHNR, CDR2 FQNEAQ (reference sequence). This CDR3 region has 14 residues. The chain's CDR3 is CASSPRTVAYEQYF. In nucleotides, the CDR3 is TGTGCCAGCAGCCCAAGGACAGTGGCCTACGAGCAGTACTTC. The full variable domain, rest sourced from reference TRBV7-9 and TRBJ2-7, is DTGVSQNPRHKITKRGQNVTFRCDPISEHNRLYWYRQTLGQGPEFLTYFQNEAQLEKSRLLSDRFSAERPKGSFSTLEIQRTEQGDSAMYLCASSPRTVAYEQYFGPGTRLTVT.

This chain connects TRBV5-4 to TRBJ1-6; 9 bases are a match to TRBD1. The J segment lost 8 bases and the V segment lost 6 bases, leaving 12 bases of the junction unmatched. This CDR3 has 16 residues. Germline V gene data show CDR1 as SGHNT and CDR2 as YYREEE (reference sequence). CDR3 in amino acids: CASTSTGTGGYSPLHF. The CDR3 DNA reads TGTGCCAGCACCTCAACCGGAACAGGGGGCTATTCACCCCTCCACTTT.

J is TRBJ1-1 and V is TRBV4-3; D remains ambiguous. V was pared by 0 bases and J by 0 bases, with 8 bases between. CDR3 length equals 15 residues. The germline V gene has CDR1 LGHNA and CDR2 YSLEER. DNA for the CDR3: TGCGCCAGCAGCCAAGAACGGGCGGTGAACACTGAAGCTTTCTTT. Translated, it gives CASSQERAVNTEAFF.

The chain joins TRBV5-4 to TRBJ1-2; D remains unclear. The germline V gene has CDR1 SGHNT and CDR2 YYREEE (reference sequence). V shed 4 bases and J shed 4 bases, with 17 bases lying between them. The CDR3 covers 15 residues. CDR3 sequence reads: CASSLGLGLGYGYTF. The CDR3 DNA reads TGTGCCAGCAGCCTAGGCCTGGGATTGGGCTATGGCTACACCTTC.